These 18 T cell receptor beta chains originate from one sample sequenced in a study of T cells in Graves' hyperthyroidism and ophthalmopathy. The CDR3 regions of TCR beta were amplified from RNA transcripts. First-round RT-PCR with HTBI primers amplified the TCR CDR3 region. TCRdb reanalysed the multiplex PCR reads using MiXCR and keeps one entry per CDR3 protein. The sample lists 300,000 to 450,000 distinct CDR3 sequences, less than 20% occurring once. Material for sequencing was blood. These receptors were taken from a young man with Graves' ophthalmopathy.

This clonotype occurred many times. The chain is built from TRBV3-1 and TRBJ1-2; D is ambiguous. In germline, CDR1 is LGHDT, CDR2 YNNKEL (reference sequence). This CDR3 region has 13 residues. V was trimmed by 4 bases and J by 8 bases, leaving 14 bases between them. The CDR3 loop is CASSPAGEWGYTF. Here the CDR3 DNA reads TGTGCCAGCAGCCCAGCTGGGGAGTGGGGCTACACCTTC. Looking up the rest from reference TRBV3-1 and TRBJ1-2 gives the full variable domain: DTAVSQTPKYLVTQMGNDKSIKCEQNLGHDTMYWYKQDSKKFLKIMFSYNNKELIINETVPNRFSPKSPDKAHLNLHINSLELGDSAVYFCASSPAGEWGYTFGSGTRLTVV.

This clonotype was detected many times. The rearrangement uses TRBV7-8 and TRBJ2-3, with 7 bases that match TRBD2. V shed 1 base, J shed 2 bases, and the junction held 3 bases outside the gene matches. The CDR3 loop spans 15 amino acids. The germline gives CDR1 SGHVS, CDR2 FQNEAQ. In nucleotides, the CDR3 is TGTGCCAGCAGCTTAGGAGCGGGGCACACAGATACGCAGTATTTT. It codes for CASSLGAGHTDTQYF. The variable domain in full, with the rest retrieved from reference TRBV7-8 and TRBJ2-3, is GAGVSQSPRYKVAKRGQDVALRCDPISGHVSLFWYQQALGQGPEFLTYFQNEAQLDKSGLPSDRFFAERPEGSVSTLKIQRTQQEDSAVYLCASSLGAGHTDTQYFGPGTRLTVL.

In its sample, this clonotype was seen many times. V usage is TRBV13 and J usage is TRBJ2-1; TRBD2 matches at 7 bases. Trimming cost V 5 bases and J 8 bases; bases outside gene matches: 6. From germline, CDR1 is PRHDT and CDR2 FYEKMQ (reference sequence). The CDR3 totals 13 residues. The CDR3, as DNA: TGTGCCAGCAGCGCCGGACTAGTCGATGAGCAGTTCTTC. It yields the protein CASSAGLVDEQFF.

This clonotype was counted many times. The chain has TRBV12-3 or TRBV12-4 and TRBJ2-7; weak D call: TRBD2 (7 bases). The CDR3 covers 17 residues. Trimming took off 2 bases at V and 0 bases at J, with 17 bases between the two ends. The CDR3: CASSLSATRGRSYEQYF. The CDR3 coding sequence is TGTGCCAGCAGTTTAAGCGCGACGCGGGGGCGCTCCTACGAGCAGTACTTC.

The sample holds many counts of this clonotype. The V call is TRBV4-1, the J call TRBJ1-1; D remains unclear. Between the trimmed V and J ends, which lost 7 bases and 1 base, there was a span of 16 bases. This CDR3 spans 15 amino acids. Germline loops: CDR1 MGHRA, CDR2 YSYEKL. The CDR3 sequence: CASKGSTSENTEAFF. CDR3 DNA sequence: TGCGCCAGCAAAGGGTCGACGAGTGAGAACACTGAAGCTTTCTTT.

This clonotype was counted once. The CDR3: CASSVAGPNSVETQYF. DNA for the CDR3: TGTGCCAGCAGTGTTGCCGGGCCCAACTCAGTAGAGACCCAGTACTTC. The V and J genes are TRBV6-1 and TRBJ2-5; unclear D gene. The CDR3 spans 16 residues. The germline V and J ends were trimmed by 4 bases and 4 bases, with 19 bases remaining between them. The germline CDR1 and CDR2 sequences are MNHNS and SASEGT.

The table lists this clonotype with a few counts. The chain couples TRBV7-3 to TRBJ2-3; possible D gene TRBD1, 6 bases. The CDR3 spans 15 residues. The ends were cut back, 1 base at V and 5 bases at J, with 13 bases in the middle. CDR1 and CDR2 (germline): SGHTA, FQGTGA. The CDR3 nucleotides read TGTGCCAGCAGCTTAATAGGTCAAGGGGGAGATACGCAGTATTTT. It translates to CASSLIGQGGDTQYF.

This clonotype was detected only a few times. This chain uses TRBV5-6 with TRBJ2-3; weak D call: TRBD1 (5 bases). Trimming cost V 4 bases and J 3 bases, with 18 bases left between them. The CDR3 covers 16 residues. From germline, CDR1 is SGHDT and CDR2 YYEEEE. The CDR3 loop is CASSTRTRAETDTQYF. The DNA of the CDR3 is TGTGCCAGCAGCACAAGGACCAGGGCAGAGACAGATACGCAGTATTTT.

This clonotype was detected only a few times. The genes are TRBV10-3 and TRBJ1-5, with D hard to call. V was shortened by 5 bases and J by 5 bases, with 7 bases between the two germline ends. CDR1 is ENHRY and CDR2 is SYGVKD in the germline V gene. This CDR3 is 12 amino acids long. The CDR3 reads CAISWTDQPQHF. The CDR3 DNA reads as TGTGCCATCAGTTGGACGGATCAGCCCCAGCATTTT.

In nucleotides, the CDR3 is TGTGCCAGCAGCGCACCCCCCCCGGGACAGGGGAGCAACACCATATATTTT. Residues: CASSAPPPGQGSNTIYF. This sequence joins TRBV9 and TRBJ1-3; 10 bases map to TRBD1. The junction had 13 bases not matched to a gene; V was cut back by 3 bases and J by 7 bases. The CDR3 is 17 amino acids. CDR1 and CDR2 (germline): SGDLS, YYNGEE.

This clonotype was detected many times. The chain recombines TRBV6-2 or TRBV6-3 with TRBJ1-5; D gene unclear. V was cut by 7 bases and J by 8 bases, with 15 bases left in between. The CDR3 extends over 13 amino acids. The V gene's germline CDR1 is MNHEY and CDR2 SVGEGT. CDR3 loop: CASTGLKSKPQHF. Here the CDR3 DNA reads TGTGCCAGCACCGGACTCAAGAGCAAGCCCCAGCATTTT.

The CDR3 region is CASSLALRNTEAFF. CDR3 bases: TGTGCCAGCAGCTTAGCTCTGCGGAACACTGAAGCTTTCTTT. This rearrangement joins TRBV7-6 to TRBJ1-1; D call uncertain. Germline loops: CDR1 SGHVS, CDR2 FNYEAQ. This CDR3 has 14 residues. The V and J ends lost 0 bases and 1 base respectively, with 6 bases between them.

The chain couples TRBV15 to TRBJ2-7; 7 nucleotides align to TRBD1. The CDR3 length is 12 residues. The J segment lost 4 bases and the V segment lost 5 bases, leaving 2 bases of the junction unmatched. Germline lookup yields CDR1 LNHNV and CDR2 YYDKDF (reference sequence). Written as DNA, the CDR3 is TGTGCCACCAGCCGACAGGGTTACGAGCAGTACTTC. The encoded protein is CATSRQGYEQYF.

The V call is TRBV5-1, the J call TRBJ2-7; D possibly uses TRBD1 or TRBD2 (6 bases each). The germline CDR1 and CDR2 sequences are SGHRS and YFSETQ. The CDR3 loop spans 13 amino acids. V lost 4 bases, J lost 4 bases, and 12 bases lay in between. As DNA, the CDR3 is TGCGCCAGCAGCACGGGGGCCCGTTACGAGCAGTACTTC. It codes for CASSTGARYEQYF.

Notes on this clonotype: Possible read error: a much larger clone is one base away. The CDR3 bases are TGTGCCAGCAGCCTTTCTAGCGGGGGCCGAGAGACCCAGTACTTC. Translation: CASSLSSGGRETQYF. J is TRBJ2-5 and V is TRBV11-2; TRBD2 aligns across 10 bases. The CDR3 is 15 amino acids. Germline V gives CDR1 SGHAT, CDR2 FQNNGV. The ends lost 5 bases at V and 4 bases at J; junction bases unmatched: 7. The entire variable domain, with the rest obtained from reference TRBV11-2 and TRBJ2-5, is as follows: EAGVAQSPRYKIIEKRQSVAFWCNPISGHATLYWYQQILGQGPKLLIQFQNNGVVDDSQLPKDRFSAERLKGVDSTLKIQPAKLEDSAVYLCASSLSSGGRETQYFGPGTRLLVL.

The gene calls are TRBV9 and TRBJ2-5; possible D gene TRBD2, 6 bases. The germline V gene encodes CDR1 SGDLS and CDR2 YYNGEE. The CDR3 loop spans 15 amino acids. Deletions cut 2 bases from V and 1 base from J, with 12 bases between. CDR3 nucleotide sequence: TGTGCCAGCAGCGTTTCCCCGACTAGCCAAGAGACCCAGTACTTC. Protein sequence: CASSVSPTSQETQYF.

The J gene is TRBJ1-1, the V gene TRBV6-2 or TRBV6-3; TRBD1 matches 7 bases. There are 16 residues in the CDR3. Trimming took 5 bases from V and 4 from J; bases not matched to a gene: 13. CDR1 is MNHEY, CDR2 SVGEGT, per germline. The CDR3 region has the DNA TGTGCCAGCAGTGAGGGACAGTGGGTGTGGGGCACTGAAGCTTTCTTT. It encodes CASSEGQWVWGTEAFF.

This clonotype was counted between two and nine times. V and J are TRBV15 and TRBJ2-7; the D gene is possibly TRBD1 (5 bases). The CDR3 extends over 13 amino acids. CDR1 and CDR2 from the germline V gene are LNHNV and YYDKDF (reference sequence). V was clipped by 0 bases and J by 6 bases, with 9 bases between them. The CDR3 is CATSRDRTSEQYF. For the CDR3, the DNA is TGTGCCACCAGCAGAGATAGGACAAGCGAGCAGTACTTC.